These 32 T cell receptor beta chains were sequenced from one sample in a study of blood T cell repertoires in COVID-19. Some clones are missing from TCRdb's copy, which holds only in-frame ones; the method was immunoSEQ multiplex PCR. This repertoire shows more than 200,000 clones, 65% to 85% found once; its top ten account for less than 11%. Sequences were obtained from peripheral blood. These TCRs come from a woman aged 80 or older with acute or convalescent COVID-19.

The J gene is TRBJ1-1, the V gene TRBV7-3; 11 bases align to TRBD1. Germline V CDR1 and CDR2: SGHTA, FQGTGA. This CDR3 region has 13 residues. Losses at the gene ends were 7 bases for V and 5 bases for J; bases not matched to a gene: 3. The CDR3 DNA reads as TGTGCCAGCACCAGGGACAGGGGGACTGAAGCTTTCTTT. The encoded protein is CASTRDRGTEAFF.

CDR3 sequence reads: CAWTRGGPDTQYF. The CDR3 bases are TGTGCCTGGACTCGGGGGGGCCCCGATACGCAGTATTTT. This chain connects TRBV30 to TRBJ2-3; TRBD2 matches 8 bases. The V segment lost 4 bases and the J segment 6 bases; nucleotides outside the gene matches: 6. CDR3 size: 13 residues. CDR1 and CDR2 (germline): GTSNPN, SVGIG (reference sequence).

For the CDR3, the DNA is TGCAGTGCTAGTAGTTCGGGGGGCTTCACTGAAGCTTTCTTT. Its translation: CSASSSGGFTEAFF. The chain has TRBV20-1 and TRBJ1-1; D may be TRBD1 (6 bases). Germline lookup yields CDR1 DFQATT and CDR2 SNEGSKA (reference sequence). There are 14 residues in the CDR3. V was pared by 3 bases and J by 4 bases, with 15 bases between.

The rearrangement links TRBV19 to TRBJ1-4, with D possibly TRBD1 on 6 matching bases. There are 15 residues in the CDR3. V was clipped by 3 bases and J by 8 bases, with 16 bases between them. CDR1 and CDR2 (germline): LNHDA, SQIVND (reference sequence). The CDR3 loop is CASSIDRSRREKLFF. The CDR3 nucleotides are TGTGCCAGTAGTATCGACAGGAGTCGTCGGGAAAAACTGTTTTTT.

The V call is TRBV10-3, the J call TRBJ1-6; a weak D match, TRBD1 (5 bases). This CDR3 has 13 residues. Germline loops: CDR1 ENHRY, CDR2 SYGVKD. V was pared by 11 bases and J by 5 bases, with 13 bases between. The CDR3 spells CALGAGDNSPLHF. As DNA, the CDR3 is TGTGCCCTCGGGGCGGGAGATAATTCACCCCTCCACTTT.

This chain joins TRBV5-5 and TRBJ2-7, with a possible D match to TRBD1 (6 bases). V lost 0 bases, J lost 0 bases, and 16 bases lay in between. The V gene's germline CDR1 is SGHKS and CDR2 YYEKEE (reference sequence). The CDR3 sequence is 17 residues long. The CDR3 region is CASSLEVSGVASYEQYF. Written as DNA, the CDR3 is TGTGCCAGCAGCTTGGAGGTTTCAGGGGTTGCCTCCTACGAGCAGTACTTC.

The V and J genes are TRBV7-3 and TRBJ2-3; 8 positions agree with TRBD2. CDR1 is SGHTA and CDR2 is FQGTGA in the germline V gene. J lost 3 bases, V lost 8 bases, and 4 bases had no gene match. The CDR3 is made up of 13 amino acids. The CDR3 spells CASRASGTDTQYF. The CDR3, as DNA: TGTGCCAGCCGGGCTAGCGGGACAGATACGCAGTATTTT.

This clone was counted only a few times. The chain links TRBV30 to TRBJ2-3; 9 positions agree with TRBD2. Germline V lookup: CDR1 GTSNPN, CDR2 SVGIG (reference sequence). Losses at the gene ends were 2 bases for V and 0 bases for J; bases not matched to a gene: 12. The CDR3 covers 18 residues. The CDR3: CAWSKVASGAFSTDTQYF. Here the CDR3 DNA reads TGTGCCTGGAGTAAAGTTGCTAGCGGGGCTTTTAGCACAGATACGCAGTATTTT.

CDR3 sequence reads: CASSLDGRVGSPLHF. The CDR3 DNA reads TGTGCCAGCAGTTTGGACGGGAGGGTCGGTTCACCCCTCCACTTT. The chain employs TRBV27 and TRBJ1-6; D not resolved. There are 15 residues in the CDR3. V was cut by 3 bases and J by 9 bases, with 15 bases left in between. The germline CDR1 and CDR2 sequences are MNHEY and SMNVEV (reference sequence).

CDR3 coding DNA: TGTGCCACCAGTGGGGTCCGGGACAGGGTTCCCCTACCCGGGGAGCTGTTTTTT. Protein product: CATSGVRDRVPLPGELFF. This chain links TRBV24-1 with TRBJ2-2; 9 bases are a match to TRBD1. V was pared by 5 bases and J by 6 bases, with 15 bases of the junction left unmatched. The V gene's germline CDR1 is KGHDR and CDR2 SFDVKD. The CDR3 has 18 residues.

The J gene is TRBJ1-2, the V gene TRBV3-1 (or the pseudogene TRBV3-2); D is possibly TRBD1 (5 bases). Germline values: CDR1 LGHDT, CDR2 YNNKEL (reference sequence). Trimming removed 1 base at V and 0 bases at J, with 9 bases between. This CDR3 contains 15 residues. The CDR3 nucleotides read TGTGCCAGCAGCCAAGGGGGCGGTTCTAACTATGGCTACACCTTC. Translated, it gives CASSQGGGSNYGYTF.

This sequence joins TRBV4-2 and TRBJ1-2; D gene uncertain. The CDR3 has 15 residues. Germline V gene lookup returns CDR1 LGHNA and CDR2 YNFKEQ. V was cut by 1 base and J by 4 bases, with 13 bases left in between. DNA of the CDR3: TGTGCCAGCAGCCAAGTGACACGTCTTGGCTATGGCTACACCTTC. Encoded protein: CASSQVTRLGYGYTF.

This sequence joins TRBV12-3 or TRBV12-4 and TRBJ1-6; a possible D gene is TRBD1 (5 bases). The CDR3 length is 13 residues. The V end lost 6 bases, the J end lost 6 bases, and 9 bases lay between the germline ends. This CDR3 reads CASSGQANSPLHF. In DNA, the CDR3 is TGTGCCAGCAGCGGACAAGCTAATTCACCCCTCCACTTT.

This chain links TRBV20-1 with TRBJ1-2, with 7 nucleotides matching TRBD1. The germline V gene has CDR1 DFQATT and CDR2 SNEGSKA (reference sequence). The J segment lost 6 bases and the V segment lost 3 bases, leaving 4 bases of the junction unmatched. The CDR3 contains 12 residues. The CDR3 is CSASTGTDGYTF. DNA of the CDR3: TGCAGTGCTAGTACCGGGACAGATGGCTACACCTTC.

The chain employs TRBV5-1 and TRBJ1-2, with 8 positions matching TRBD1. The CDR3 runs 16 residues. V was pared by 7 bases and J by 1 base, with 12 bases of the junction left unmatched. The germline V gene encodes CDR1 SGHRS and CDR2 YFSETQ. CDR3 coding DNA: TGCGCCAGCTCCAAGAGGACAGGGACCAATAACTATGGCTACACCTTC. This gives the protein CASSKRTGTNNYGYTF.

The rearrangement joins TRBV2 to TRBJ2-7; 7 nucleotides line up with TRBD1. Germline CDR1 SNHLY, CDR2 FYNNEI. V lost 7 bases and J lost 4; bases outside the gene matches: 16. This CDR3 region has 16 residues. The CDR3 region is CASISYVRQGRYEQYF. In DNA form, the CDR3 reads TGTGCCAGCATATCTTACGTCCGACAGGGAAGGTACGAGCAGTACTTC.

J is TRBJ2-3 and V is TRBV28, with TRBD2 matching over 11 bases. This CDR3 region has 17 residues. V was clipped by 4 bases and J by 2 bases; unmatched bases: 8. Germline values: CDR1 MDHEN, CDR2 SYDVKM. CDR3 DNA: TGTGCCAGCAGTTCGTCGCGACTAGCGGGGTACACAGATACGCAGTATTTT. As protein: CASSSSRLAGYTDTQYF.

The chain carries TRBV5-1 and TRBJ1-1; D is ambiguous. The V end was cut by 0 bases, the J end by 0 bases, with 9 bases between. The CDR3 has 15 amino acids. The germline V gene has CDR1 SGHRS and CDR2 YFSETQ. CDR3 in amino acids: CASSLAPQMNTEAFF. Written as DNA, the CDR3 is TGCGCCAGCAGCTTGGCCCCTCAGATGAACACTGAAGCTTTCTTT.

This chain joins TRBV7-2 and TRBJ2-7, with TRBD2 matching 8 bases. CDR3 length equals 15 residues. The junction had 6 bases not matched to a gene; V was cut back by 4 bases and J by 1 base. Germline CDR1 reads SGHTA; CDR2 reads FQGNSA. CDR3 nucleotides: TGTGCCAGCAGCTCCCGGACTAGCCGTTCCTACGAGCAGTACTTC. It yields the protein CASSSRTSRSYEQYF.

This clone has more than one count but fewer than ten. This chain uses TRBV5-1 with TRBJ2-1; 7 nucleotides agree with TRBD1. The CDR3 extends over 14 amino acids. Losses at the gene ends were 4 bases for V and 5 bases for J; bases not matched to a gene: 6. Germline assignment: CDR1 SGHRS and CDR2 YFSETQ. The CDR3, as DNA: TGCGCCAGCAGCGTCCTACAGGGGAACAATGAGCAGTTCTTC. It codes for CASSVLQGNNEQFF.

The chain couples TRBV4-2 to TRBJ1-4; 10 bases agree with TRBD1. Per the germline V gene, CDR1 is LGHNA and CDR2 is YNFKEQ. This CDR3 has 14 residues. Germline trimming cut 3 bases from V and 8 bases from J; bases unmatched to any gene: 3. CDR3 region: CASSQGTGEEKLFF. The CDR3 nucleotides read TGTGCCAGCAGCCAGGGGACAGGGGAGGAAAAACTGTTTTTT.

The V and J genes are TRBV7-2 and TRBJ1-1, with D perhaps TRBD1 (5 bases). V was shortened by 5 bases and J by 11 bases, with 12 bases between the two germline ends. The CDR3 has 11 amino acids. Germline V gene data show CDR1 as SGHTA and CDR2 as FQGNSA. CDR3: CASSPGGIAFF. The CDR3 DNA is TGTGCCAGCAGCCCGGGGGGTATCGCTTTCTTT.

The J gene is TRBJ1-3, the V gene TRBV7-9; D is unclear. Deletions cut 5 bases from V and 9 bases from J, with 11 bases between. The germline V gene has CDR1 SEHNR and CDR2 FQNEAQ (reference sequence). This CDR3 is 12 amino acids long. The CDR3, as DNA: TGTGCCAGCAGCATACTGCCTGGCACCATATATTTT. It encodes CASSILPGTIYF.

This clone has a handful of counts. This chain connects TRBV7-9 to TRBJ2-3; TRBD2 is a possible D gene (6 bases). Germline loops: CDR1 SEHNR, CDR2 FQNEAQ (reference sequence). The V end lost 3 bases, the J end lost 3 bases, and 10 bases lay between the germline ends. The CDR3 length is 14 residues. CDR3 in amino acids: CASSLGGETDTQYF. The CDR3 DNA reads as TGTGCCAGCAGCTTGGGGGGAGAAACAGATACGCAGTATTTT.

The CDR3: CASSPPVRNTEAFF. The CDR3 DNA sequence: TGTGCCAGCAGTCCCCCTGTCCGGAACACTGAAGCTTTCTTT. V is TRBV28 and J is TRBJ1-1; D is uncertain. V lost 5 bases, J lost 1 base, and 11 bases lay in between. The CDR3 runs 14 residues. From germline, CDR1 is MDHEN and CDR2 SYDVKM.

The count of this clone is one. The chain carries TRBV5-1 and TRBJ2-3; 8 nucleotides line up with TRBD1. J gave up 0 bases and V 3 bases, and 3 bases lay outside the gene matches. Germline CDR1 SGHRS, CDR2 YFSETQ. CDR3 length: 15 residues. The CDR3 nucleotides read TGCGCCAGCAGCTCGCAGGGGGCTAGCACAGATACGCAGTATTTT. It specifies CASSSQGASTDTQYF.

This clone was detected only a few times. This rearrangement joins TRBV10-1 to TRBJ2-1, with 7 bases that match TRBD2. CDR1 and CDR2 from the germline V gene are WNHNN and SYGVQD (reference sequence). This CDR3 is 15 amino acids long. Germline trimming cut 6 bases from V and 8 bases from J; bases unmatched to any gene: 13. The CDR3 coding sequence is TGCGCCAGCAGCCCAAGCGGGGTAAGAGGGGATGAGCAGTTCTTC. This gives the protein CASSPSGVRGDEQFF.

The J gene is TRBJ2-3, the V gene TRBV3-1 (or the pseudogene TRBV3-2); TRBD1 aligns across 10 bases. V lost 4 bases and J lost 4; bases outside the gene matches: 2. The CDR3 sequence is 14 residues long. CDR1 LGHDT and CDR2 YNNKEL come from the germline V gene (reference sequence). CDR3 residues: CASSPTGGADTQYF. The CDR3 DNA is TGTGCCAGCAGCCCGACAGGGGGCGCAGATACGCAGTATTTT.

The chain recombines TRBV7-2 with TRBJ2-7; D is ambiguous. CDR3 length equals 15 residues. V was clipped by 1 base and J by 0 bases, with 10 bases between them. Looked up from germline, CDR1 is SGHTA and CDR2 is FQGNSA. The CDR3 spells CASSLVVVSSYEQYF. As DNA, the CDR3 is TGTGCCAGCAGCTTAGTGGTCGTTAGCTCCTACGAGCAGTACTTC.

Only one count was recorded for this clone. Other DNA sequences from this sample encode an identical CDR3 as well. The chain is built from TRBV9 and TRBJ2-3; the match to TRBD2 covers 10 bases. CDR1 is SGDLS and CDR2 is YYNGEE in the germline V gene. Unmatched junction bases numbered 1, after V lost 0 bases and J lost 3 bases. The CDR3 is 15 residues long. CDR3 nucleotide sequence: TGTGCCAGCAGCGTAGGAGCGGGAGGGACAGATACGCAGTATTTT. It encodes CASSVGAGGTDTQYF.

CDR3 residues: CASSSTGGTNEKLFF. CDR3 sequence (DNA): TGTGCCAGCAGCTCTACCGGGGGAACTAATGAAAAACTGTTTTTT. This chain joins TRBV7-2 and TRBJ1-4, with D possibly TRBD1 on 5 matching bases. The germline gives CDR1 SGHTA, CDR2 FQGNSA. The CDR3 covers 15 residues. V dropped 4 bases and J dropped 1 base, with 10 bases sitting between them.

CDR3 bases: TGTGCCAGTAGTTTACAGGGCCGGGGTGACACTGAAGCTTTCTTT. This encodes CASSLQGRGDTEAFF. The chain is built from TRBV19 and TRBJ1-1, with D possibly being TRBD1 (6 bases). V was shortened by 5 bases and J by 3 bases, with 16 bases between the two germline ends. The germline V gene encodes CDR1 LNHDA and CDR2 SQIVND (reference sequence). The CDR3 is 15 amino acids.